These 16 T cell receptor beta chains share one sample of origin, sequenced in a study of blood T cell repertoires in COVID-19. The repertoire was sequenced with immunoSEQ multiplex PCR; TCRdb's copy has only in-frame clones and lacks some. The sample consists of 300,000 to 350,000 clones, roughly nine tenths of them appearing once. Sequencing used peripheral blood. Receptors were obtained from a woman aged 55-69 years with COVID-19, enrolled during active disease.

CDR3 amino acids: CASSPRRLAGGRADTQYF. The CDR3 nucleotides are TGTGCCAGTAGTCCCCGACGACTAGCGGGGGGGCGGGCAGATACGCAGTATTTT. The chain uses TRBV19 and TRBJ2-3; 14 nucleotides align to TRBD2. The ends lost 5 bases at V and 4 bases at J; junction bases unmatched: 11. From germline, CDR1 is LNHDA and CDR2 SQIVND (reference sequence). CDR3 length: 18 residues.

V is TRBV27 and J is TRBJ1-1; 8 nucleotides match TRBD1. Germline trimming cut 6 bases from V and 1 base from J; bases unmatched to any gene: 4. CDR3 length: 14 residues. CDR1 is MNHEY and CDR2 is SMNVEV in the germline V gene (reference sequence). The CDR3 region has the DNA TGTGCCAGCAGCCTGGACAGGGAGAACACTGAAGCTTTCTTT. Encoded protein: CASSLDRENTEAFF.

The rearrangement uses TRBV6-5 and TRBJ1-2; D unresolved. The CDR3 spans 12 residues. Trimming pared 6 bases from V and 8 bases from J, leaving 13 bases between. Germline V gene sequence: CDR1 MNHEY, CDR2 SVGAGI. DNA of the CDR3: TGTGCCAGCAGCCCCGGAGGGCCCGGCTACACCTTC. Translation gives CASSPGGPGYTF.

This clone was seen at least ten times. This rearrangement joins TRBV19 to TRBJ2-3, with a weak D call TRBD1 (5 bases). The ends were cut back, 7 bases at V and 3 bases at J, with 11 bases in the middle. Germline V gene data show CDR1 as LNHDA and CDR2 as SQIVND (reference sequence). The CDR3 is 13 residues long. For the CDR3, the DNA is TGTGCCAGTACCAAAGGGGAAACAGATACGCAGTATTTT. Translation gives CASTKGETDTQYF.

The V gene is TRBV6-6, the J gene TRBJ1-5; D is perhaps TRBD1 (6 bases). Germline V gene lookup returns CDR1 MNHNY and CDR2 SVGAGI (reference sequence). V lost 5 bases and J 1 base, leaving 15 bases between the germline ends. This CDR3 has 16 residues. The CDR3 DNA sequence: TGTGCCAGCAGTCGGGGGGATAGGGGGAGCAATCAGCCCCAGCATTTT. Its protein is CASSRGDRGSNQPQHF.

A remark on this clone: One end of the junction is discordant with germline, which a read error may explain. The V call is TRBV27, the J call TRBJ2-1; 9 bases agree with TRBD2. Germline V gives CDR1 MNHEY, CDR2 SMNVEV (reference sequence). CDR3 length: 16 amino acids. This CDR3 is CASRLALGGGVNEQFF. The CDR3 nucleotides are TGTGCCAGCCGTTTAGCCCTCGGCGGGGGGGTCAATGAGCAGTTCTTC.

J is TRBJ2-5 and V is TRBV19; 9 bases fit TRBD1. The length of the CDR3 is 16 residues. Germline V gene lookup returns CDR1 LNHDA and CDR2 SQIVND (reference sequence). V shed 6 bases and J 5 bases; nucleotides not matched to a gene: 13. The DNA for the CDR3 is TGTGCCAGTAGAGCCACCGGGACAGGGATTATTGAGACCCAGTACTTC. Translated: CASRATGTGIIETQYF.

V and J are TRBV10-3 and TRBJ2-1; 10 positions agree with TRBD2. The V and J ends lost 2 bases and 12 bases, in that order; junction bases with no gene match: 13. The germline gives CDR1 ENHRY, CDR2 SYGVKD. This CDR3 comprises 16 residues. CDR3 loop: CAISENSSGGSRGQFF. The CDR3 DNA reads TGTGCCATCAGTGAGAATTCTAGCGGGGGCTCTCGGGGGCAGTTCTTC.

This clone was seen once. The chain has TRBV9 and TRBJ1-3, with a possible D match to TRBD1 (6 bases). The germline CDR1 and CDR2 sequences are SGDLS and YYNGEE. Between the trimmed V and J ends, which lost 0 bases and 4 bases, there was a span of 11 bases. This CDR3 region has 15 residues. The CDR3 protein is CASSVEGGRGNTIYF. CDR3 in DNA: TGTGCCAGCAGCGTAGAAGGGGGAAGAGGAAACACCATATATTTT.

This chain links TRBV7-3 with TRBJ1-1; 10 positions match TRBD1. J lost 4 bases, V lost 2 bases, and 4 bases had no gene match. Germline CDR1 is SGHTA and CDR2 is FQGTGA. CDR3 length: 15 residues. The CDR3 region has the DNA TGTGCCAGCAGCTTAGACAGGGGGCTGGGCACTGAAGCTTTCTTT. Encoded protein: CASSLDRGLGTEAFF.

The chain carries TRBV23-1 and TRBJ2-1; D gene ambiguous. TRBV23-1 has ORF status, its function being uncertain. The CDR3 is 16 residues long. The V end lost 8 bases, the J end lost 4 bases, and 21 bases lay between the germline ends. CDR3 amino acids: CASPHPSPRRYNEQFF. CDR3 DNA sequence: TGCGCCAGCCCCCACCCGTCCCCTCGTAGATACAATGAGCAGTTCTTC.

There are a few counts of this clone. This chain joins TRBV16 and TRBJ1-1; 12 bases match TRBD1. V trimming: 0 bases; J trimming: 10 bases; junction bases outside the gene matches: 6. Germline CDR1 is KGHSY and CDR2 is FQNENV. There are 15 residues in the CDR3. The CDR3 DNA reads as TGTGCCAGCAGCCAATCCGGGACAGGGGGCACGAGAGCTTTCTTT. Its protein is CASSQSGTGGTRAFF.

The chain combines TRBV11-2 with TRBJ2-5; TRBD1 aligns across 12 bases. The CDR3 runs 16 residues. The V and J ends lost 5 bases and 1 base, in that order; junction bases with no gene match: 5. Germline CDR1 SGHAT, CDR2 FQNNGV. The CDR3 DNA sequence: TGTGCCAGCAGCCTCGGGACAGGGGGCCTCCAAGAGACCCAGTACTTC. It yields the protein CASSLGTGGLQETQYF.

The J gene is TRBJ2-2, the V gene TRBV28, with D possibly TRBD1 on 6 matching bases. Germline assignment: CDR1 MDHEN and CDR2 SYDVKM. The CDR3 totals 15 residues. Trimming stripped 7 bases from V and 5 bases from J, with 17 bases between. Written as DNA, the CDR3 is TGTGCCAGCACCGACCCCAGGGGTCGGACCGGGGAGCTGTTTTTT. This encodes CASTDPRGRTGELFF.

A few counts support this clone. The chain uses TRBV5-1 and TRBJ2-3; D not resolved. Per germline, CDR1 SGHRS and CDR2 YFSETQ. The V and J ends lost 3 bases and 5 bases respectively, with 4 bases between them. The CDR3 covers 11 residues. CDR3 residues: CASSSKDTQYF. The CDR3 nucleotides read TGCGCCAGCAGCTCCAAAGATACGCAGTATTTT.

The V call is TRBV9, the J call TRBJ2-3, with 8 bases fitting TRBD2. Germline-derived CDR1 and CDR2 are SGDLS and YYNGEE. V lost 3 bases to trimming and J lost 3 bases; unmatched junction nucleotides: 12. The CDR3 consists of 17 residues. As DNA, the CDR3 is TGTGCCAGCAGCGCCGGGGGGGCCGTTATGGTAACAGATACGCAGTATTTT. It codes for CASSAGGAVMVTDTQYF.